What follows are 31 T cell receptor beta chains derived from one specimen sequenced in a study of a mutant IDH1 vaccine in newly diagnosed glioma. Libraries were prepared by immunoSEQ multiplex PCR; TCRdb keeps only in-frame clonotypes and omits some of them. The repertoire holds over 60,000 clones, with roughly 80% as singletons. The antigens of these receptors remain unknown. This sample's time point: week 35, safety follow-up. Vaccination used 300 ug of mutant IDH1 20-mer peptide per dose, with topical imiquimod. The source was PBMCs, collected from a glioma patient whose treatment included an IDH1 peptide vaccine. These TCRs come from a man aged 35 to 55 with glioma.

Here the CDR3 reads CAISLGTGNGYTF. Written as DNA, the CDR3 is TGTGCCATCAGCCTCGGGACAGGGAACGGCTACACCTTC. The chain joins TRBV10-3 to TRBJ1-2; TRBD1 matches at 9 bases. Germline values: CDR1 ENHRY, CDR2 SYGVKD. V lost 6 bases and J lost 8; bases outside the gene matches: 7. This CDR3 spans 13 amino acids.

CDR3 region: CASSVVKGSSVETQYF. Here the CDR3 DNA reads TGTGCCAGCAGTGTGGTAAAGGGGAGCTCCGTTGAGACCCAGTACTTC. This chain links TRBV2 with TRBJ2-5; possibly TRBD1 or TRBD2 for D (5 bases each). This CDR3 is 16 amino acids long. The germline V and J ends were trimmed by 4 bases and 5 bases, with 20 bases remaining between them. Germline loops: CDR1 SNHLY, CDR2 FYNNEI.

The chain has TRBV19 and TRBJ1-2, with no clear D. V gave up 2 bases and J gave up 8 bases, with 12 bases separating them. The germline V gene encodes CDR1 LNHDA and CDR2 SQIVND (reference sequence). The CDR3 has 13 residues. The CDR3 loop reads CASSILWALGYTF. CDR3 bases: TGTGCCAGTAGTATATTATGGGCCTTAGGCTACACCTTC. Complete variable domain (other parts from reference TRBV19 and TRBJ1-2): DGGITQSPKYLFRKEGQNVTLSCEQNLNHDAMYWYRQDPGQGLRLIYYSQIVNDFQKGDIAEGYSVSREKKESFPLTVTSAQKNPTAFYLCASSILWALGYTFGSGTRLTVV.

This chain connects TRBV7-9 to TRBJ1-2; TRBD1 matches at 12 bases. CDR1 is SEHNR and CDR2 is FQNEAQ in the germline V gene (reference sequence). CDR3 length: 16 residues. V lost 3 bases and J lost 7; bases outside the gene matches: 9. CDR3 DNA: TGTGCCAGCAGCTTCGGGACAGGGGGCGCTTCGGGTGGCTACACCTTC. Protein product: CASSFGTGGASGGYTF.

V is TRBV27 and J is TRBJ2-7, with 9 bases aligning to TRBD2. This CDR3 is 15 amino acids long. V lost 3 bases to trimming and J lost 1 base; unmatched junction nucleotides: 4. Germline CDR1 is MNHEY and CDR2 is SMNVEV (reference sequence). The chain's CDR3 is CASSLGAGGSYEQYF. The CDR3 coding sequence is TGTGCCAGCAGTTTGGGGGCGGGAGGGTCCTACGAGCAGTACTTC.

The chain is built from TRBV4-1 and TRBJ1-1; D is perhaps TRBD1 (5 bases). The length of the CDR3 is 12 residues. Trimming stripped 0 bases from V and 10 bases from J, with 9 bases between. Germline loops: CDR1 MGHRA, CDR2 YSYEKL. The CDR3 region is CASSQDPGRAFF. The CDR3 DNA follows: TGCGCCAGCAGCCAAGATCCAGGGCGAGCTTTCTTT.

The chain has TRBV5-4 and TRBJ2-3; 7 bases map to TRBD1. The CDR3 runs to 13 residues. Per the germline V gene, CDR1 is SGHNT and CDR2 is YYREEE (reference sequence). With 3 bases clipped from V and 10 bases from J, the junction kept 8 bases outside the gene matches. The CDR3 loop reads CASSSPGGPSQYF. The DNA of the CDR3 is TGTGCCAGCAGCTCGCCAGGGGGTCCGTCGCAGTATTTT. The whole variable domain, filled in from reference TRBV5-4 and TRBJ2-3, reads ETGVTQSPTHLIKTRGQQVTLRCSSQSGHNTVSWYQQALGQGPQFIFQYYREEENGRGNFPPRFSGLQFPNYSSELNVNALELDDSALYLCASSSPGGPSQYFGPGTRLTVL.

This sequence joins TRBV7-9 and TRBJ1-2, with D perhaps TRBD1 (5 bases). Trimming removed 1 base at V and 5 bases at J, with 17 bases between. Per germline, CDR1 SEHNR and CDR2 FQNEAQ (reference sequence). CDR3 size: 16 residues. CDR3: CASSLGVSSGKYGYTF. CDR3 DNA sequence: TGTGCCAGCAGCTTAGGAGTATCGTCAGGGAAGTATGGCTACACCTTC.

The chain is built from TRBV19 and TRBJ1-1, with TRBD1 matching 8 bases. This CDR3 comprises 14 residues. V trimming: 5 bases; J trimming: 6 bases; junction bases outside the gene matches: 8. Germline values: CDR1 LNHDA, CDR2 SQIVND (reference sequence). CDR3 nucleotide sequence: TGTGCCAGTAGTTCGGGACAGGTCATGGCTGAAGCTTTCTTT. It yields the protein CASSSGQVMAEAFF.

The chain has TRBV9 and TRBJ1-2, with 7 bases identical to TRBD1. The germline V gene encodes CDR1 SGDLS and CDR2 YYNGEE. J was trimmed by 8 bases and V by 0 bases; bases with no gene match: 7. The CDR3 contains 14 residues. CDR3 in DNA: TGTGCCAGCAGCGTAGCAGCACAGGGGATCGGCTACACCTTC. Translation: CASSVAAQGIGYTF.

The chain is built from TRBV6-1 and TRBJ2-7; 13 bases align to TRBD2. This CDR3 region has 15 residues. CDR1 MNHNS and CDR2 SASEGT come from the germline V gene. V lost 4 bases, J lost 7 bases, and 7 bases stayed unmatched. CDR3 sequence reads: CASSATSGGASEQYF. The CDR3 DNA reads as TGTGCCAGCAGTGCCACTAGCGGGGGGGCCTCGGAGCAGTACTTC.

This clone was seen only once. V is TRBV6-7 and J is TRBJ2-7; 10 nucleotides align to TRBD2. TRBV6-7 is an open reading frame, and its role is uncertain. V shed 5 bases and J 3 bases; nucleotides not matched to a gene: 4. The CDR3 is made up of 14 amino acids. The CDR3 protein is CASSKREGLYEQYF. The CDR3 nucleotides read TGTGCCAGCAGTAAGCGGGAGGGCCTCTACGAGCAGTACTTC.

The rearrangement joins TRBV18 to TRBJ1-2; D unresolved. Germline CDR1 KGHSH, CDR2 LQKENI. V shed 8 bases and J shed 9 bases, with 10 bases lying between them. This CDR3 comprises 10 residues. Here the CDR3 DNA reads TGTGCCAGCCCAGACTTCTGCTACACCTTC. Its translation: CASPDFCYTF.

The chain combines TRBV27 with TRBJ2-7, with TRBD1 matching 7 bases. Germline V lookup: CDR1 MNHEY, CDR2 SMNVEV (reference sequence). The CDR3 is 16 amino acids. V shed 3 bases, J shed 4 bases, and the junction held 12 bases outside the gene matches. CDR3 sequence (DNA): TGTGCCAGCAGTTTTCACGGGATCAGGGGGATTTACGAGCAGTACTTC. It is translated as CASSFHGIRGIYEQYF.

The chain has TRBV19 and TRBJ2-1; 7 nucleotides align to TRBD2. This CDR3 is built from 15 residues. V shed 4 bases and J 5 bases; nucleotides not matched to a gene: 8. Per germline, CDR1 LNHDA and CDR2 SQIVND (reference sequence). CDR3 region: CASSTVSGAHNEQFF. The CDR3, as DNA: TGTGCCAGTAGTACCGTGAGCGGGGCCCACAATGAGCAGTTCTTC. The variable domain in full, with the rest retrieved from reference TRBV19 and TRBJ2-1, is DGGITQSPKYLFRKEGQNVTLSCEQNLNHDAMYWYRQDPGQGLRLIYYSQIVNDFQKGDIAEGYSVSREKKESFPLTVTSAQKNPTAFYLCASSTVSGAHNEQFFGPGTRLTVL.

The chain has TRBV30 and TRBJ2-5; D is ambiguous. The length of the CDR3 is 16 residues. Germline V CDR1 and CDR2: GTSNPN, SVGIG (reference sequence). V was pared by 0 bases and J by 7 bases, with 21 bases between. The CDR3 DNA reads TGTGCCTGGAGTGTATTTTTATGGCAGCGAGCCGGGACCCAGTACTTC. It codes for CAWSVFLWQRAGTQYF.

V gene TRBV5-4 combines with J gene TRBJ1-2, with TRBD1 matching over 10 bases. Germline V gene lookup returns CDR1 SGHNT and CDR2 YYREEE (reference sequence). The CDR3 contains 16 residues. J was trimmed by 2 bases and V by 4 bases; bases with no gene match: 8. CDR3 region: CASSTYPGQGNYGYTF. In nucleotides, the CDR3 is TGTGCCAGCAGCACCTACCCGGGACAGGGGAACTATGGCTACACCTTC.

A few counts support this clone. The J gene is TRBJ1-1, the V gene TRBV28; D not resolved. The CDR3 has 12 residues. Trimming shortened V by 2 bases and J by 7 bases, and 8 bases separated the two germline ends. The germline V gene encodes CDR1 MDHEN and CDR2 SYDVKM. CDR3 DNA sequence: TGTGCCAGCAGTTTAAGAGGTTTTGAAGCTTTCTTT. Its protein product is CASSLRGFEAFF.

The chain combines TRBV18 with TRBJ2-5, with D maybe TRBD2 (5 bases). The V end lost 8 bases, the J end lost 4 bases, and 14 bases lay between the germline ends. The CDR3 is 13 amino acids. The V gene's germline CDR1 is KGHSH and CDR2 LQKENI. This chain's CDR3 is CASTLRAGETQYF. The CDR3 DNA reads as TGTGCCAGCACCCTAAGGGCGGGAGAGACCCAGTACTTC.

The table lists this clone with a few counts. A junction boundary mismatches the germline segment, possibly from a read error. This chain links TRBV7-7 with TRBJ2-5, with TRBD1 as a possible D gene (6 bases). The V gene's germline CDR1 is SSHAT and CDR2 FNYEAQ (reference sequence). The length of the CDR3 is 13 residues. In DNA, the CDR3 is TGTGCTAGCAGCTCCGGACAGAAAGAGACCCAGTACTTC. Protein: CASSSGQKETQYF.

The rearrangement links TRBV13 to TRBJ1-1, with 7 bases aligning to TRBD1. The germline CDR1 and CDR2 sequences are PRHDT and FYEKMQ (reference sequence). The junction had 3 bases not matched to a gene; V was cut back by 1 base and J by 4 bases. This CDR3 spans 14 amino acids. CDR3 amino acids: CASSLDRGVTEAFF. DNA for the CDR3: TGTGCCAGCAGCTTAGACAGGGGAGTCACTGAAGCTTTCTTT.

V is TRBV19 and J is TRBJ1-6; D not certain. Per the germline V gene, CDR1 is LNHDA and CDR2 is SQIVND (reference sequence). CDR3 length: 12 residues. The V end was cut by 8 bases, the J end by 1 base, with 3 bases between. CDR3 DNA sequence: TGTGCCAGTGGTTCCTATAATTCACCCCTCCACTTT. Amino acids: CASGSYNSPLHF.

The rearrangement uses TRBV5-1 and TRBJ2-5; 12 bases agree with TRBD1. V shed 4 bases and J 5 bases; nucleotides not matched to a gene: 3. Germline V lookup: CDR1 SGHRS, CDR2 YFSETQ. This CDR3 has 14 amino acids. CDR3 region: CASSGGTGGETQYF. The CDR3 region has the DNA TGCGCCAGCAGCGGGGGGACAGGGGGCGAGACCCAGTACTTC.

This clone was counted only a few times. The chain couples TRBV30 to TRBJ1-1, with D unclear. Germline V gives CDR1 GTSNPN, CDR2 SVGIG (reference sequence). The CDR3 runs 12 residues. V lost 3 bases to trimming and J lost 1 base, with 6 bases between them. The CDR3 region has the DNA TGTGCCTGGAGGTTCAAGAACACTGAAGCTTTCTTT. Protein product: CAWRFKNTEAFF.

This chain links TRBV9 with TRBJ2-7, with 7 bases that match TRBD2. After removal of 4 bases from V and 8 bases from J, the junction contained 18 bases not matched to a gene. CDR1 is SGDLS, CDR2 YYNGEE, per germline. There are 16 residues in the CDR3. CDR3 DNA sequence: TGTGCCAGCAGCCTCTACCTTGAGGGGAGGGGAAAAAAGCAGTACTTC. Residues: CASSLYLEGRGKKQYF.

The chain links TRBV4-2 to TRBJ2-7, with D uncertain. Germline V gene sequence: CDR1 LGHNA, CDR2 YNFKEQ. CDR3 size: 16 residues. Trimming stripped 4 bases from V and 2 bases from J, with 18 bases between. The CDR3 DNA follows: TGTGCCAGCAGCCCACTAATGGACGGAAGCCCCTACGAGCAGTACTTC. Amino acid sequence: CASSPLMDGSPYEQYF.

The genes are TRBV29-1 and TRBJ1-1; no firm D call. Trimming cost V 5 bases and J 9 bases, with 13 bases left between them. Germline-derived CDR1 and CDR2 are SQVTM and ANQGSEA. The CDR3 has 11 residues. Here the CDR3 reads CSVKTKDQAFF. Here the CDR3 DNA reads TGCAGCGTTAAGACCAAGGACCAAGCTTTCTTT.

V and J are TRBV4-2 and TRBJ2-3, with 8 bases identical to TRBD2. Germline values: CDR1 LGHNA, CDR2 YNFKEQ. Germline trimming cut 6 bases from V and 5 bases from J; bases unmatched to any gene: 7. The CDR3 consists of 14 residues. The CDR3 region has the DNA TGTGCCAGCAGTAACGGGGGGGCTGGAGATACGCAGTATTTT. Its translation is CASSNGGAGDTQYF.

The chain has TRBV4-2 and TRBJ1-5; 8 nucleotides line up with TRBD1. CDR1 LGHNA and CDR2 YNFKEQ come from the germline V gene. CDR3 size: 14 residues. J gave up 7 bases and V 0 bases, and 2 bases lay outside the gene matches. The CDR3 sequence is CASSQETGEQPQHF. The CDR3 DNA reads as TGTGCCAGCAGCCAAGAGACAGGGGAACAGCCCCAGCATTTT.

The J gene is TRBJ2-7, the V gene TRBV23-1; D possibly corresponds to TRBD1 (5 bases). TRBV23-1 is flagged as an ORF with uncertain function. The CDR3 loop spans 16 amino acids. Trimming cost V 0 bases and J 0 bases, with 12 bases left between them. In DNA, the CDR3 is TGCGCCAGCAGTCAATCTCCCAGGGCCAGCTCCTACGAGCAGTACTTC. Its protein is CASSQSPRASSYEQYF.

The chain combines TRBV11-3 with TRBJ2-1, with D possibly called TRBD1 or TRBD2 (6 bases each). The V gene's germline CDR1 is SGHNT and CDR2 YENEEA. The V end lost 4 bases, the J end lost 7 bases, and 11 bases lay between the germline ends. The CDR3 runs 13 residues. CDR3 amino acids: CASSWGGTNEQFF. CDR3 nucleotides: TGTGCCAGCAGCTGGGGCGGGACAAATGAGCAGTTCTTC.